This TCR beta chain appears in the sequencing data of a study of blood T cell repertoires in COVID-19 (TCRdb year 2020). With regard to the full study: Samples covering the acute and convalescent phases of COVID-19 were provided by collaborators in the United States, Italy and Spain. The material from the prospective study consisted of cDNA or gDNA derived from T cells, B-cell-depleted T cells, or PBMCs. Deeply sampled blood TCRbeta repertoires from subjects exposed to, actively infected with, or recovered from COVID-19 were included in the dataset. The repertoires were released in a freely available public database meant as a resource for research on the immune response to SARS-CoV-2. Samples were obtained from the ongoing ImmuneRACE study (first 160 participants) and from over 1,000 subjects provided by 6 global collaborators. Sample metadata almost always included a de-identified subject ID, COVID-19 status, age in years and sex. Where HLA class I and class II types were available, the types were taken from metadata supplied by the sample provider, not from assay-based typing.

On the study overall, not on this receptor specifically: The amount of clinical and demographic metadata varied by source and participant and was provided uncurated.

TCRbeta CDR3 regions were amplified from genomic DNA using the immunoSEQ Assay, a bias-controlled multiplex PCR. As for the original processing: Nucleated cell counts per sample were estimated from amplification of reference gene primers within the assay. To quantify the absolute abundance of each unique TCRbeta CDR3 rearrangement, sequence reads were collapsed and filtered. For each sample, productive Simpson clonality was calculated as the square root of Simpson's diversity index across productive rearrangements. TCRdb provides this immuneACCESS table in a form limited to in-frame rearrangements. Some clones are lacking; in checked studies, under half of them reflect an unresolved V gene, and why the rest are absent is not known. Clone size and V and J calls were adopted from that table, with D and trimming inferred from the DNA. This sample gives roughly 100,000 clones in total; around 85% of them show up just once. The top ten clonotypes cover under 25% of the sample.

The CDR3, from cysteine to phenylalanine, totals 11 residues. Just the 33-base CDR3 DNA is kept, in frame starting at base 1. Trimming takes 3 bases from V and 2 bases from J, and the germline ends sit 4 bases apart. CDR1 DFQATT and CDR2 SNEGSKA are derived from the germline V gene (reference sequence). This clone was found once. Its specific antigen is unknown. Base qualities are not provided; no much larger clone lies one nucleotide away. Each collaborating institution followed its own protocols to collect whole blood in K2EDTA tubes. For TCRbeta analysis, collaborators shipped samples as frozen whole blood, isolated PBMCs, or DNA extracted from either of those sample types.

The sequencing input was peripheral blood. The receptor was derived from a man in his 70s with active or convalescent COVID-19. The V gene is TRBV20-1 and the J gene is TRBJ1-2, with the identity of the D gene unclear. The nucleotide sequence is TGCAGTGCTAGTCCAAACTATGGCTACACCTTC. This translates into CSASPNYGYTF.